The clone carrying this T cell receptor beta chain was observed at least ten times. As yet, its antigen is unknown. The sequence runs out 3 residues before the end of the CDR3; the remainder is reconstructed from the germline J gene. This entry comes from a study of T cell clonality in common variable immunodeficiency. The study, taken as a whole, reports: Common variable immunodeficiency TCR beta sequences reportedly had fewer deletions and N-nucleotide insertions. T cell subpopulation sequencing would be needed to explain CVID clonality. TCRbeta clonality was increased in CVID versus healthy controls.

Both groups were predominantly of Caucasian heritage. Only in-frame clones appear in the TCRdb table, and some are missing; sequencing was by immunoSEQ multiplex PCR. The sample is made up of roughly 40,000 clones, none counted only once. The length of the CDR3 is 17 residues. The V and J ends lost 2 bases and 0 bases respectively, with 13 bases between them. Germline V CDR1 and CDR2: LGHNT, FRNRAP. The receptor comes from a person aged 18 to 69 in good health. The V call is TRBV12-5, the J call TRBJ2-2; a possible D gene is TRBD2 (6 bases). The sample consisted of peripheral blood mononuclear cells. The part of the CDR3 DNA that was read is TGTGCTAGTGGTTTGCCGCCGGGACTCCCGAACACCGGGGAG. Translation: CASGLPPGLPNTGE. The whole CDR3 protein is CASGLPPGLPNTGELFF.